This T cell receptor beta chain was observed in a study of blood T cell repertoires in COVID-19. Study at large: Acute and convalescent COVID-19 samples came from the United States, Italy and Spain. In each case, the material was cDNA or gDNA derived from T cells, B-cell-depleted T cells, or PBMCs.

Germline-derived CDR1 and CDR2 are ENHRY and SYGVKD. V shed 6 bases, J shed 7 bases, and the junction held 5 bases outside the gene matches. This CDR3 has 13 amino acids. Authors' analysis steps: From reference gene primer amplification, estimates of nucleated cell counts were derived. Measured with immunoSEQ multiplex PCR; TCRdb has only the in-frame clones, and not every one. V and J calls and clone size are copied from that table; D and trimming were computed from the DNA. Here the sample spans roughly 170,000 clones, roughly nine tenths being singletons. The chain joins TRBV10-3 to TRBJ1-5; 8 nucleotides align to TRBD1. This clonotype was sampled from an older man with active or convalescent COVID-19. Sequencing was performed on peripheral blood. The CDR3 loop is CAISDRGLQPQHF. Written as DNA, the CDR3 is TGTGCCATCAGCGACAGGGGTTTGCAGCCCCAGCATTTT.